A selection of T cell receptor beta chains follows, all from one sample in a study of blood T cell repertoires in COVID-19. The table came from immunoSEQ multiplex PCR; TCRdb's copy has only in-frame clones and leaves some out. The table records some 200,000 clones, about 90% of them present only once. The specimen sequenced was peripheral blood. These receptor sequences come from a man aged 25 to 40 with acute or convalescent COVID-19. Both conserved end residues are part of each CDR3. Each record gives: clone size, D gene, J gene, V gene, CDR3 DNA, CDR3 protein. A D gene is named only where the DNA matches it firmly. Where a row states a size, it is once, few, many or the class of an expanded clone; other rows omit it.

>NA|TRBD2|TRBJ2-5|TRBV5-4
TGTGCCAGCAGCCATCGGACTAGCGTTACCCAAGAGACCCAGTACTTC
CASSHRTSVTQETQYF
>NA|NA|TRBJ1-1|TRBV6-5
TGTGCCAGCAGCCTGCAAACAGCAAACACTGAAGCTTTCTTT
CASSLQTANTEAFF
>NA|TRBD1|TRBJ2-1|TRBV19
TGTGCCACCGACCAAGGACAGGGATCATCTGAGCAGTTCTTC
CATDQGQGSSEQFF
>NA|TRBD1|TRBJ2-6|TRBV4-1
TGCGCCAGCAGCCAGGGGACAGGGGGGTCTGGGGCCAACGTCCTGACTTTC
CASSQGTGGSGANVLTF
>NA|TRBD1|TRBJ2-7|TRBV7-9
TGTGCCAGCAGCCGCTTCAACCGACAGGGGGCTCAGTACGAGCAGTACTTC
CASSRFNRQGAQYEQYF
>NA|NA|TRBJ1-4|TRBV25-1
TGTGCCAGCAGTGACAACCGAGAGGGAGAAAAACTGTTTTTT
CASSDNREGEKLFF
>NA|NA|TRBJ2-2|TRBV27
TGTGCCAGCAGCGGGAGTCGAACCGGGGAGCTGTTTTTT
CASSGSRTGELFF
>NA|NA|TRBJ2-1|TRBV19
TGTGCCAGTAGCGAACGGCGCAGGGTCTCCTACAATGAGCAGTTCTTC
CASSERRRVSYNEQFF
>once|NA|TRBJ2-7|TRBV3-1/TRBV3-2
TGTGCCAGCAGCCGGCTAGGATTTTCCTACGAGCAGTACTTC
CASSRLGFSYEQYF
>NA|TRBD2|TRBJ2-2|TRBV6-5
TGTGCCATCTCTAGCGGAGGGAACACCGGGGAGCTGTTTTTT
CAISSGGNTGELFF
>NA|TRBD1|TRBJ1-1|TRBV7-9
TGTGCCAGCAGCCCGGGACAGGGGATGGTAGCTTTCTTT
CASSPGQGMVAFF
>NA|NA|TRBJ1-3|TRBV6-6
TGTGCCAGCAGCAGTGGCCGTTCTGGAAACACCATATATTTT
CASSSGRSGNTIYF
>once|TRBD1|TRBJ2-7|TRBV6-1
TGTGCCAGCAGTGAAGCAGGACAGGGTCCCTACGAGCAGTACTTC
CASSEAGQGPYEQYF
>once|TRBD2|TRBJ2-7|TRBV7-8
TGTGCCAGCAGCCTCCGGGACTATAACTACGAGCAGTACTTC
CASSLRDYNYEQYF
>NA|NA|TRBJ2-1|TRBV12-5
TGTGCTAGTGCGATAGACACTGAGCAGTTCTTC
CASAIDTEQFF
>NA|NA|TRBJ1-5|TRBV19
TGTGCCACCTCGCGGTTGCAAGGAGGAAATCAGCCCCAGCATTTT
CATSRLQGGNQPQHF
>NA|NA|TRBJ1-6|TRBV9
TGTGCCAGCAGCGCCCCGGCCGGGAAGAATAATTCACCCCTCCACTTT
CASSAPAGKNNSPLHF
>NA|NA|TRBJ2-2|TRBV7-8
TGTGCCAGCAGCTTCGCAGGGGATAGGGCCGGGGAGCTGTTTTTT
CASSFAGDRAGELFF
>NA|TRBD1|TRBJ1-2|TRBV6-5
TGTGCCAGCAGTAAACCGGGACAGAAATATGGCTACACCTTC
CASSKPGQKYGYTF
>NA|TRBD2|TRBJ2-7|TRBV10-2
TGCGCCAGCACCCGATCCGGGACTACGAGCTCCTACGAGCAGTACTTC
CASTRSGTTSSYEQYF
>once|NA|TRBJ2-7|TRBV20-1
TGCAGTGGAGGGCCGCTCTACGAGCAGTACTTC
CSGGPLYEQYF
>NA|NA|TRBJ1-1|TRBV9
TGTGCCAGCAGCGTAGCCACAGTCCACACTGAAGCTTTCTTT
CASSVATVHTEAFF
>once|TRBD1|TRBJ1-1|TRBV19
TGTGCCAGTACTACAGCAGGGGGACAGGGGCACACTGAAGCTTTCTTT
CASTTAGGQGHTEAFF
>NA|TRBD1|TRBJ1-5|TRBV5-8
TGTGCCAGCAGACCCGGACAGGGGATCAATCAGCCCCAGCATTTT
CASRPGQGINQPQHF
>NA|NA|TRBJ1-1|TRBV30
TGTGCCTGGAGACAGGACGATTACACTGAAGCTTTCTTT
CAWRQDDYTEAFF
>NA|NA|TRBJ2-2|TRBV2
TGTGCCAGCAGCCAACAGGCTACCGGGGAGCTGTTTTTT
CASSQQATGELFF
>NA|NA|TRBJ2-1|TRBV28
TGTGCCAGCAGTTCCCTGGGCGGGACCTACAATGAGCAGTTCTTC
CASSSLGGTYNEQFF
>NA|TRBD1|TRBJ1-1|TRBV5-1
TGCGCCAGCAGCTTGGGTACAGGGGGTCGTAAGACTGAAGCTTTCTTT
CASSLGTGGRKTEAFF
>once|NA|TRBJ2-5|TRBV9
TGTGCCAGCAGCGTAGTATCGACAGTTGAAGAGACCCAGTACTTC
CASSVVSTVEETQYF
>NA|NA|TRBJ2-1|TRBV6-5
TGTGCCAGCAGTAGGAGGATGAGCTCCTACAATGAGCAGTTCTTC
CASSRRMSSYNEQFF
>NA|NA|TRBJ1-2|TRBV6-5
TGTGCCAGCAGTTATAAGCGGCCTTCCGCCTATGGCTACACCTTC
CASSYKRPSAYGYTF
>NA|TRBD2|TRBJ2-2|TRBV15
TGTGCCACCAGCAGGGGTGGGAGGGCCGGAACCGGGGAGCTGTTTTTT
CATSRGGRAGTGELFF
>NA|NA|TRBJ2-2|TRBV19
TGTGCCAGTAGTTCCGGACAAGCGAACACCGGGGAGCTGTTTTTT
CASSSGQANTGELFF
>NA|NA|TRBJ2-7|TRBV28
TGTGCCAGCGCCCGACAGACCTACGAGCAGTACTTC
CASARQTYEQYF
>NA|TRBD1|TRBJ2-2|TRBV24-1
TGTGCCACCAGTGATTCGGGACAGGGGATGCGGGAGCTGTTTTTT
CATSDSGQGMRELFF
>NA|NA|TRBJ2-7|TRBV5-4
TGTGCCAGCAGCTCGGTTGACAATCCCTACGAGCAGTACTTC
CASSSVDNPYEQYF
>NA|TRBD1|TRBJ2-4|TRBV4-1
TGCGCCAGCAGCCAAGCAGGGGGCAAAAACATTCAGTACTTC
CASSQAGGKNIQYF
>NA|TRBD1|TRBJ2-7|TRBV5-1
TGCGCCAGCAGCGTATTACAGGGGGTGGGCGAGCAGTACTTC
CASSVLQGVGEQYF
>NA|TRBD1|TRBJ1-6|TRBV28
TGTGCCAGCAGTTTATCGGGACAGTATAATTCACCCCTCCACTTT
CASSLSGQYNSPLHF
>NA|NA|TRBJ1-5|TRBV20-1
TGCAGTGCTGGTGGGCGGTCAAATCAGCCCCAGCATTTT
CSAGGRSNQPQHF
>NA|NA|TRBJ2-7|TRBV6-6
TGTGCCAGCAGTGTTAGCGCGCACTACGAGCAGTACTTC
CASSVSAHYEQYF
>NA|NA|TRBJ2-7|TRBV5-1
TGCGCCAGCAAGTACAGGGGGACTACGGGGCAGTACTTC
CASKYRGTTGQYF
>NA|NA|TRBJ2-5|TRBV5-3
TGTGCCAGAAGCTTGGCGGAGACCCAGTACTTC
CARSLAETQYF
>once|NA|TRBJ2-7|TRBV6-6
TGTGCCAGCGGGCTGACGAGCTCCTACGAGCAGTACTTC
CASGLTSSYEQYF
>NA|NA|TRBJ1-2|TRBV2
TGTGCCAGCAGTGAAATGGGACTCTCAGGCTATGGCTACACCTTC
CASSEMGLSGYGYTF
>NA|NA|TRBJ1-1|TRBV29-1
TGCAGCGGTGCCAGTGGGGCAACTGAAGCTTTCTTT
CSGASGATEAFF
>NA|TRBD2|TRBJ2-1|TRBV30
TGTGCCTGGCGCAGCGGGAGCTACAATGAGCAGTTCTTC
CAWRSGSYNEQFF
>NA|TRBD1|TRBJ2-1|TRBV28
TGTGCCAGTTTTTCGGGACAGTCCTACAATGAGCAGTTCTTC
CASFSGQSYNEQFF
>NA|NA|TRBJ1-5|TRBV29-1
TGCAGCGTTGAACAACTTGGACATAGGAACATATTTAGCAATCAGCCCCAGCATTTT
CSVEQLGHRNIFSNQPQHF
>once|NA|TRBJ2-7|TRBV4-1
TGCGCCAGCAGCCAAGTCGCAGTCGTCTACGAGCAGTACTTC
CASSQVAVVYEQYF